Sequencing of this TCR beta chain was carried out in a study of cytomegalovirus exposure and HLA in healthy donors (dated by TCRdb to about 2017). Study-wide context: In an earlier analysis of some 550 of the donors, approximately 260 Gb of sequence data and roughly 100 million unique TCR beta sequences from roughly 180 million T cells were reported. An early release that covered more than 550 HLA-typed donors contained approximately 300 gigabases of sequencing data and 65 million to 100 million unique TCR sequences. Of the 300 to 500 genotyped donors, less than 85% were placed in the genetic ancestry cluster associated with self-reported Caucasian donors. The aim of the study was to test whether cataloging public T cell receptors could identify signatures of past pathogen exposure. The study profiled the T cell repertoires of some 610 subjects by immunosequencing and related them to cytomegalovirus serostatus. In addition to the first cohort of about 650 subjects, a separate validation cohort of approximately 110 different subjects was used. To predict cytomegalovirus infection status, the study combined high-throughput TCR immunosequencing, statistical association of individual TCRs with disease status, and machine learning. To study patterns of TCR occurrence, a later analysis re-analyzed previously published TCR beta repertoires from 550 to 800 donors and added high-resolution HLA genotyping. Rather than drawing on any new phenotypic data, the later analysis identified candidate immune exposures from TCR beta sequences and the way those sequences occurred across donors. In an earlier analysis of 587 of the donors, high-throughput TCR beta sequencing was used to judge whether each TCR beta V gene segment behaved as functional or pseudogenic. Donor age, sex, ethnicity and CMV serostatus were compiled alongside the repertoire data. A later genetic analysis took genome-wide SNP genotypes for about three fifths of the roughly 670 donors and used that subset as a discovery cohort. Every repertoire in the discovery cohort had been generated on one and the same sequencing platform. HLA typing included class I and class II loci at four-digit resolution. The number of typed donors differed by locus: about 629-630 for A, B, C, DRB1 and DQB1; 500 to 550 for DQA1; approximately 610 for DPA1; and around 490 for DPB1. Roughly five DR-DQ haplotypes were handled as single units for association and clustering, since linkage in the cohort was strong. Among over 350 genotyped donors of the cohort, an average of about 240,000 unique TCR beta nucleotide sequences were sequenced per donor, about a sixth of them non-productive.

On the study overall, not on this receptor specifically: Roughly uniform sequencing depth across donors was assumed in presence/absence analyses, although this assumption may not hold. In a later analysis, HLA-associated TCR beta chains were found to be more clonally expanded and to have lower generation probabilities than equally common non-associated chains. A later analysis reported that several top co-occurrence clusters appeared linked to parvovirus B19, influenza, CMV and Epstein-Barr virus. According to the authors, the approach could potentially be generalized to other disease states and immunological phenotypes. Compared with the 666-donor mean, donors in an Asian-associated ancestry cluster had fewer N-insertions in productive TCRs, according to a later genetic analysis. In a later analysis, TCR association rates were found to vary across HLA loci, with the most associated TCRs seen for DRB1 alleles and the fewest for HLA-C alleles. A few of the identified cytomegalovirus-associated TCR beta chains were confirmed in vitro to be specific for cytomegalovirus antigens. Specific HLA alleles were associated with around 18,000 TCR beta sequences at a false discovery rate of 0.05 in a later analysis. In a later genetic analysis, a missense DCLRE1C variant was associated with V-gene and J-gene trimming of TCR beta chains, and the association was replicated in an independent cohort. The earlier analysis of almost 600 of the donors excluded roughly 17 rarely observed V segments, including chromosome 9 orphons, because counts were too low. In this cohort, only TCR beta chains were sequenced, and detectable features were limited by the absence of alpha or paired-chain data. Most TCR sequences were seen in very few donors, while some public TCRs were found in many individuals. An earlier analysis of some 560 of the donors showed that most TCR beta V segments appeared in productive rearrangements either about 87% or about 30% of the time, which broadly matched IMGT annotations. A further reported finding was that TCR beta sequences accurately predicted the HLA-A and HLA-B alleles for most subjects in the first cohort. Assigning TCR associations to individual alleles was difficult when HLA alleles, especially DR and DQ, strongly co-occurred. Immune exposure information for the cohort was limited to CMV serostatus. The classifier was reported to diagnose cytomegalovirus status with high specificity and sensitivity in both the original cohort and the validation cohort. The study listed 150 to 200 TCR beta chains as associated with cytomegalovirus. Correlated functional status among segregating V segments might reflect linkage disequilibrium, but an unknown experimental factor could not be ruled out. Most CMV-associated TCR beta chains appeared to be HLA-restricted in a later analysis, and the HLA associations seemed to be driven largely by CMV exposure. HLA typing was unavailable for some donors at each locus, so association tests used only the typed subset. A group of highly shared sequence variants was considered likely to be a technical artifact of the sequencing pipeline.

Regarding this clone: Its target antigen remains unknown. The record has no base qualities; no much larger clone is one base away.

The cohort was made up of hundreds of healthy bone marrow donors. At the time of sampling, every cohort member was nominally healthy, though immune exposures that went unrecorded were likely present. The donor was CMV seronegative and belonged to the group of more than 300 seronegative cohort members. A peripheral blood sample was collected from each donor, and TCR beta sequencing was performed on peripheral blood mononuclear cells. The Qiagen DNeasy Blood Extraction Kit was used to extract genomic DNA from the blood cell samples. Library prep was done by the immunoSEQ multiplex PCR assay. The multiplex PCR relied on a mix of 60 forward primers for TCR Vbeta segments and 13 reverse primers for TCR Jbeta segments. A multiplex PCR assay on genomic DNA amplified the CDR3 region of rearranged TCR beta genes. The Illumina HiSeq System was used to sequence the amplified TCR beta libraries as 87-base-pair reads. The paper's processing steps were these. A later analysis counted around 72 million unique TCR beta chains across the 650 to 800 repertoires, and 9 million to 14 million of these chains were shared by at least two donors. To remove PCR and sequencing errors, raw reads were error-corrected and collapsed into unique sequences using a nearest-neighbor algorithm that merged closely related sequences. V, D and J gene segments were assigned by aligning CDR3 sequences to IMGT reference sequences. For a sequence to be retained, a match of at least six nucleotides was required to both a V gene segment and a J gene segment. A rearrangement was called productive if the CDR3 had no stop codons and remained in frame with V and J, and every other rearrangement was called non-productive. Following IMGT convention, CDR3 was defined as the stretch from the second conserved V-encoded cysteine up to the conserved J-encoded phenylalanine. In an earlier analysis of around 640 of the donors, sequences lacking an unambiguous match to a single V gene segment were excluded. An earlier analysis of several hundred of the donors called V segments functional above 56.7% productive rearrangements and segregating when the between-donor standard deviation exceeded 5%. A statistical classification framework was built to diagnose cytomegalovirus status from the catalog of TCR beta chain sequences. In a later analysis, V and J genes were assigned by comparing TCR nucleotide sequences against IMGT/GENE-DB human TR gene sequences. Using the TCRdist pipeline, a later analysis assigned CDR3 sequences along with most-parsimonious VDJ recombination scenarios. A later analysis defined each TCR beta chain by its CDR3 amino acid sequence plus V-gene family, and excluded reads lacking a unique V-gene family. In a later analysis, 450 to 600 highly shared, low-generation-probability nucleotide sequences were removed to address suspected cross-contamination and a sequencing artifact. In a later analysis, a clonal expansion index for each public chain was calculated from normalized within-repertoire ranks of inferred template counts. Generation probabilities in a later analysis came from a VDJ recombination model fitted to out-of-frame rearrangements, and those results were checked against IGoR. A later analysis scored TCR-TCR, TCR-HLA and TCR-CMV co-occurrence with hypergeometric tests, applying a repertoire-size bias correction to TCR pairs. False discovery rates were estimated in a later analysis by permuting HLA or CMV assignments 20 times. A later analysis grouped co-occurring TCRs with DBSCAN, adding TCRdist sequence similarity when clustering within HLA-allele-positive subsets. Repertoires with fewer than 30,000 or more than 120,000 public chains were left out of co-occurrence clustering, as were about 5 repertoires with anomalous nucleotide sharing. The source is immuneACCESS, and TCRdb retained only in-frame sequences with V and J called. Part of the clones is not carried over; for the studies checked, unresolved V genes explain less than half of this, and the remainder is unexplained. D and trimming were read from the DNA, whereas the V and J calls and clone size are those reported in that table. This sample has around 140,000 clones in its table, and 75% to 85% of those were observed once. The leading ten clones occupy about 4.4% of the sample.

Sequencing input: PBMCs. The origin of this receptor is a man aged 40-49 years in good health and CMV-seronegative.

This receptor carries the CDR3 CATSVYRGDTIYF. The DNA sequence is as follows: TGTGCCACCTCGGTGTACAGGGGTGACACCATATATTTT. The chain employs TRBV15 and TRBJ1-3; TRBD1 lines up with 7 middle nucleotides. V lost 8 bases and J lost 8 bases, and the count of bases not matched to a germline gene is 9. Via the germline V gene (reference sequence), CDR1 is LNHNV and CDR2 YYDKDF. From the cysteine through the phenylalanine, the CDR3 covers 13 amino acids. Only CDR3 DNA is held: 39 bases, read in frame from base 1.